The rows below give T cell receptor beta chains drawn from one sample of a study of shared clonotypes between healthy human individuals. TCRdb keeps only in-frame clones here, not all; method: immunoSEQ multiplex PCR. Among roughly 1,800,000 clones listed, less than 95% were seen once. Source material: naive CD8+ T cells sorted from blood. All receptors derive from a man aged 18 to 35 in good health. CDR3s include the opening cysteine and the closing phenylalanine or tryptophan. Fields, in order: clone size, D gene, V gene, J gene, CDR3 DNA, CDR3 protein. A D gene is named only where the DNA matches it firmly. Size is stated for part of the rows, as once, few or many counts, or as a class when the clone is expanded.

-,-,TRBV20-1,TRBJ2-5,TGCAGCTGGGGGTGGGAGACCCAGTACTTC,CSWGWETQYF
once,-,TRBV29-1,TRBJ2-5,TGCAGCGTTGATCCGGAGACCCAGTACTTC,CSVDPETQYF
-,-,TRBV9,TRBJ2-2,TGTGCCAGCAGCGAATCTGGGACCTTCACCGGGGAGCTGTTTTTT,CASSESGTFTGELFF
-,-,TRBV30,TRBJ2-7,TGTGCCTGGACCGAGGCCAGGGAGGAGAACGAGCAGTACTTC,CAWTEAREENEQYF
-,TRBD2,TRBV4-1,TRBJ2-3,TGCGCCAGCAGCCCGAGGACTAGCGGGGGGGGTCTGACAGATACGCAGTATTTT,CASSPRTSGGGLTDTQYF
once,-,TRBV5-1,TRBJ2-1,TGCGCCAGCAGCTTGGATATGGAGGGCCTCGACAATGAGCAGTTCTTC,CASSLDMEGLDNEQFF
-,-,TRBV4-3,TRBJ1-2,TGCGCCAGCAGCCAAGGTACAGGGTTTGGCTACACCTTC,CASSQGTGFGYTF
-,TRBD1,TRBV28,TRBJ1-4,TGTGCCAGCAGTCTAGGGACAGGGGCCTATAATGAAAAACTGTTTTTT,CASSLGTGAYNEKLFF
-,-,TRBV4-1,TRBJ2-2,TGCGCCAGCAGCCTCGCCCTCACCGGGGAGCTGTTTTTT,CASSLALTGELFF
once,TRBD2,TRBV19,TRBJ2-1,TGTGCCAGTAGAGCGGGACTAGCGGTTTACAATGAGCAGTTCTTC,CASRAGLAVYNEQFF
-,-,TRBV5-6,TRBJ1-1,TGTGCCAGCAGCTTGGCAGGGTCCACTGAAGCTTTCTTT,CASSLAGSTEAFF
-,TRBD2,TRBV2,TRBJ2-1,TGTGCCAGCATTATGGCGGGAGAGGGTTACAATGAGCAGTTCTTC,CASIMAGEGYNEQFF
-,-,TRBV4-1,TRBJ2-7,TGCGCCAGCAGCCAGGTTAGCCTGGGGCGCTCCTACGAGCAGTACTTC,CASSQVSLGRSYEQYF
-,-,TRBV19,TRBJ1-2,TGTGCCAGTAGCCTCTGGACAGCGTCCTATGGCTACACCTTC,CASSLWTASYGYTF
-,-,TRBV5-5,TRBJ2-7,TGTGCCAGCAGCTTGCTCACAGGGCAGGAGCAGTACTTC,CASSLLTGQEQYF
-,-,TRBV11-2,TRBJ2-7,TGTGCCAGCAGCTGGGGACTTTCCTACGAGCAGTACTTC,CASSWGLSYEQYF
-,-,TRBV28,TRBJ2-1,TGTGCCAGCAGTTTTAACGAGAAGTACGTCTCCTACAATGAGCAGTTCTTC,CASSFNEKYVSYNEQFF
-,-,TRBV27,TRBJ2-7,TGTGCCAGCAGCCCCGTGGCAGCGGGCTACGAGCAGTACTTC,CASSPVAAGYEQYF
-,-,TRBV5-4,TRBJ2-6,TGTGCCAGCAGCTTCTCCGGGGCTGGGGCCAACGTCCTGACTTTC,CASSFSGAGANVLTF
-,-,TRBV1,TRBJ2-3,TGCACCAGTCTGGACAGGGGTATGGATACGCAGTATTTT,CTSLDRGMDTQYF
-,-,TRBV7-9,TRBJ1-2,TGTGCCAGCAGCTTAGTAGGTTCAGGGTCCTATGGCTACACCTTC,CASSLVGSGSYGYTF
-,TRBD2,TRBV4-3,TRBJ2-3,TGCGCCAGCAGCCACCCTAGCGGGAGAAGCACAGATACGCAGTATTTT,CASSHPSGRSTDTQYF
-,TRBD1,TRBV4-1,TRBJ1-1,TGCGCCAGCAGCCGAGGGTTGACAGGGAGCACTGAAGCTTTCTTT,CASSRGLTGSTEAFF
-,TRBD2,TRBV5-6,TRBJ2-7,TGTGCCAGCAGCTTGTGGCGGGAGGGCTCCTACGAGCAGTACTTC,CASSLWREGSYEQYF
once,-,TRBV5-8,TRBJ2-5,TGTGCCAGCAGCTTGGTCTTAGGACGGTGGGGGCAAGAGACCCAGTACTTC,CASSLVLGRWGQETQYF
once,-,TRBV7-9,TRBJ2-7,TGTGTCCTAGGACAGTCCTACGAGCAGTACTTC,CVLGQSYEQYF
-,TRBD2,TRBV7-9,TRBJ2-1,TGTGCCAGCAGCTCAGGACTAGCGGGAGGAAGGTACAATGAGCAGTTCTTC,CASSSGLAGGRYNEQFF
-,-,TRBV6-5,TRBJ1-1,TGTGCCAGCAGTTACCTGGAGGGGGTGAACACTGAAGCTTTCTTT,CASSYLEGVNTEAFF
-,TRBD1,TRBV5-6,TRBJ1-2,TGTGCCAGCAGCTTGGTGGGACAGAACTATGGCTACACCTTC,CASSLVGQNYGYTF
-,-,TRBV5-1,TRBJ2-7,TGCGCCAGCAGCTTGGAGGGCGGGCTCAACGAGCAGTACTTC,CASSLEGGLNEQYF
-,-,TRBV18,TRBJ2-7,TGTGCCAGCTCACCATACGGGGGCGAGCAGTACTTC,CASSPYGGEQYF
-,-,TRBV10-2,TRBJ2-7,TGCGCCAGCAGTGATCGGGCCCTGGCCGACGAGCAGTACTTC,CASSDRALADEQYF
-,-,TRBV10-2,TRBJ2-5,TGCGCCAGCAGTGAGTCGATTTCTTTTGGGGAGACCCAGTACTTC,CASSESISFGETQYF
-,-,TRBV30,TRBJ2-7,TGTGCCTGGAGTCTGACAGGTGCCTACGAGCAGTACTTC,CAWSLTGAYEQYF
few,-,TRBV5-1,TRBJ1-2,TGCGCCAGCAGCCGAGGTTGGCAGAGCGGCTACACCTTC,CASSRGWQSGYTF
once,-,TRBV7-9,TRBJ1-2,TGTGCCAGCAGCTTAGGTGGGGCCTACTATGGCTACACCTTC,CASSLGGAYYGYTF
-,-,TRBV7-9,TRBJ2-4,TGTGCCAGCAGCGAAATCACAGGGTTAGACAAAAACATTCAGTACTTC,CASSEITGLDKNIQYF
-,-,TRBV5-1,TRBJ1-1,TGCGCCAGCAGCCCCTCTTGGGGGGCGTCAGAAGCTTTCTTT,CASSPSWGASEAFF
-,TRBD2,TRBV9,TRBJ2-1,TGTGCCAGCAGTTCCGCGGGGGAATCCTACAATGAGCAGTTCTTC,CASSSAGESYNEQFF
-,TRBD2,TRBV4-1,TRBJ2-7,TGCGCCAGCAGCAAAGGACTAGCGGGCTACGAGCAGTACTTC,CASSKGLAGYEQYF
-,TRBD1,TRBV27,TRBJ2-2,TGTGCCAGCAGTTTCGACAGGGGCCTAACCGGGGAGCTGTTTTTT,CASSFDRGLTGELFF
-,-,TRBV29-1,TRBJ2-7,TGCAGCGTTGAAGCTAACTACGAGCAGTACTTC,CSVEANYEQYF
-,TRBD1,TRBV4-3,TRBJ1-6,TGCGCCAGCAGCCAATACGACAGGGTAAATTCACCCCTCCACTTT,CASSQYDRVNSPLHF
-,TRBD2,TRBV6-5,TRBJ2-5,TGTGCCAGCAAGCATAGCGGGGGTAGCCCAGAGACCCAGTACTTC,CASKHSGGSPETQYF
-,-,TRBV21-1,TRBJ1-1,TGTGCCAGCAGCAAAGGAGGACAGGGAGGACATACTGAAGCTTTCTTT,CASSKGGQGGHTEAFF
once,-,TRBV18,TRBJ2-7,TGTGCCAGCTCACCGGGCGGGGTCGACTCGGGACACCCCTACGAGCAGTACTTC,CASSPGGVDSGHPYEQYF
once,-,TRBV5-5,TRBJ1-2,TGTGCCAGCAGCTTGAGGTGGGGCATCCCTAACTATGGCTACACCTTC,CASSLRWGIPNYGYTF
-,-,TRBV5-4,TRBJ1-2,TGTGCCAGCAGCGAGACGGGGAACTATGGCTACACCTTC,CASSETGNYGYTF
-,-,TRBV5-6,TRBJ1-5,TGTGCCAGCAGCATGGGACGTAGTCAGCCCCAGCATTTT,CASSMGRSQPQHF
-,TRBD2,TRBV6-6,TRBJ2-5,TGTGCCAGCAGTTATCTAGCGGCGAAAGAGACCCAGTACTTC,CASSYLAAKETQYF
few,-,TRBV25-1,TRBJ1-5,TGTGCCAGCAGTGAGTACAGCGCGGGTCAGCCCCAGCATTTT,CASSEYSAGQPQHF
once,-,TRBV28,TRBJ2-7,TGTGCCAGCAGTTTATCAGCGGTCTTTAGCTCCTACGAGCAGTACTTC,CASSLSAVFSSYEQYF
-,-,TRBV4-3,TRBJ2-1,TGCGCCAGCAGCCAAGAAGGGTGGGGACTCTACAATGAGCAGTTCTTC,CASSQEGWGLYNEQFF
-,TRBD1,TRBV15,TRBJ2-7,TGTGCCACTACCAGGGGGCCAGGGACGGAGCAGTACTTC,CATTRGPGTEQYF
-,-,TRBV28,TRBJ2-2,TGTGCCAGCGCCTTATCCGTACCCACCGGGGAGCTGTTTTTT,CASALSVPTGELFF
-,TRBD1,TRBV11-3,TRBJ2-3,TGTGCCAGCAGCTTAGATCTCGCGACAGGGGGCGCGAGCAATACGCAGTATTTT,CASSLDLATGGASNTQYF
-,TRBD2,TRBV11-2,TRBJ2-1,TGTGCCAGCAGCTTAGATCAACTAGCGGGATCAGAATTGGGCCATGAGCAGTTCTTC,CASSLDQLAGSELGHEQFF
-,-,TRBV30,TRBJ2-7,TGTGCCTGGATTAGGCCTACCGGGGTTGAGCAGTACTTC,CAWIRPTGVEQYF